These 13 T cell receptor beta chains share one sample of origin, sequenced in a study of OX40 agonist ivuxolimab in advanced cancers. Generated by immunoSEQ multiplex PCR, the TCRdb table keeps only in-frame clones and is missing some. The sample lists roughly 70,000 clones; around 88% were seen once. This specimen was CD4+ or CD8+ T cells sorted from blood, taken in a trial of the OX40 agonist ivuxolimab. The receptor source for this set is an adult with an advanced solid tumor such as melanoma, head and neck, liver or kidney cancer.

About this clone: One end of the junction fails to match germline, which may point to a read error. The J gene is TRBJ2-7, the V gene TRBV28; TRBD1 agrees at 7 bases. This CDR3 has 13 residues. Germline V gene lookup returns CDR1 MDHEN and CDR2 SYDVKM. The CDR3 sequence is CASSLRGTGTARF. The CDR3 region has the DNA TGTGCCAGCAGTTTAAGGGGGACCGGGACAGCTCGGTTC.

The chain uses TRBV5-1 and TRBJ2-1, with D maybe TRBD1 (5 bases). With 3 bases removed from V and 8 bases from J, the gap between germline ends came to 9 bases. CDR1 is SGHRS, CDR2 YFSETQ, per germline. The CDR3 extends over 12 amino acids. CDR3 nucleotides: TGCGCCAGCAGCTCCAGGGATTATGAGCAGTTCTTC. Translated: CASSSRDYEQFF.

This rearrangement joins TRBV7-2 to TRBJ2-1; weak D call: TRBD2 (5 bases). From germline, CDR1 is SGHTA and CDR2 FQGNSA. The CDR3 extends over 13 amino acids. The V gene lost 5 bases and the J gene lost 0 bases, with 5 bases spanning the gap. CDR3 sequence: CASSTSSYNEQFF. In DNA, the CDR3 is TGTGCCAGCAGCACTAGCTCCTACAATGAGCAGTTCTTC.

The chain is built from TRBV2 and TRBJ1-5; 7 bases map to TRBD1. The CDR3 sequence is 14 residues long. Germline CDR1 and CDR2: SNHLY and FYNNEI. V shed 7 bases, J shed 4 bases, and the junction held 7 bases outside the gene matches. CDR3 in amino acids: CASNRGTVNQPQHF. The DNA of the CDR3 is TGTGCCAGCAATCGCGGGACAGTTAATCAGCCCCAGCATTTT.

Worth noting for this clone: Other DNA sequences in the sample encode the same CDR3. The CDR3 reads CASSPVGYGYTF. The CDR3, as DNA: TGTGCCAGCAGCCCGGTGGGTTATGGCTACACCTTC. The J gene is TRBJ1-2, the V gene TRBV7-9; D is undetermined. The V and J ends lost 5 bases and 5 bases respectively, with 9 bases between them. This CDR3 is built from 12 residues. From germline, CDR1 is SEHNR and CDR2 FQNEAQ (reference sequence).

This clone was detected a few times. The V and J genes are TRBV29-1 and TRBJ1-1; D not resolved. Deletions cut 4 bases from V and 1 base from J, with 7 bases between. Germline V gene lookup returns CDR1 SQVTM and CDR2 ANQGSEA. The CDR3 loop spans 12 amino acids. Here the CDR3 DNA reads TGCAGCGTTGCATTAGGGAACACTGAAGCTTTCTTT. This encodes CSVALGNTEAFF.

The gene calls are TRBV7-9 and TRBJ2-1; tentative D call: TRBD1 (6 bases). This CDR3 contains 15 residues. Germline V CDR1 and CDR2: SEHNR, FQNEAQ (reference sequence). The V end lost 1 base, the J end lost 1 base, and 8 bases lay between the germline ends. The CDR3 loop is CASSLDRGSYNEQFF. The CDR3 nucleotides are TGTGCCAGCAGCTTAGATAGGGGGTCCTACAATGAGCAGTTCTTC.

This clone was observed a few times. The V gene is TRBV6-5, the J gene TRBJ2-3; tentative D call: TRBD2 (5 bases). The germline CDR1 and CDR2 sequences are MNHEY and SVGAGI. V lost 4 bases and J lost 4, with 15 bases in between. The CDR3 runs to 15 residues. As DNA, the CDR3 is TGTGCCAGCAGTTCCCTTACGGGGTGGGCAGATACGCAGTATTTT. Protein sequence: CASSSLTGWADTQYF.

The gene calls are TRBV28 and TRBJ1-2, with TRBD1 as a possible D gene (6 bases). The germline V and J ends were trimmed by 8 bases and 6 bases, with 13 bases remaining between them. This CDR3 has 12 residues. Looked up from germline, CDR1 is MDHEN and CDR2 is SYDVKM. CDR3 in DNA: TGTGCCAGCTACAGGGTGGGGAATGGCTACACCTTC. It yields the protein CASYRVGNGYTF.

The CDR3 sequence: CASRREGAYEQYF. The CDR3 coding sequence is TGCGCCAGCAGGCGTGAGGGGGCCTACGAGCAGTACTTC. This rearrangement joins TRBV5-1 to TRBJ2-7, with a possible D match to TRBD1 (6 bases). The V and J ends lost 5 bases and 2 bases respectively, with 11 bases between them. Germline values: CDR1 SGHRS, CDR2 YFSETQ. The length of the CDR3 is 13 residues.

The rearrangement joins TRBV7-2 to TRBJ2-5; D not certain. CDR3 length equals 14 residues. V lost 2 bases and J 2 bases, leaving 9 bases between the germline ends. Germline-derived CDR1 and CDR2 are SGHTA and FQGNSA. CDR3 coding DNA: TGTGCCAGCAGCTTAACGACCGTACAAGAGACCCAGTACTTC. Translated: CASSLTTVQETQYF.

On this clone: At the DNA level, this CDR3 is encoded by other sequences in the same sample as well. V and J are TRBV7-2 and TRBJ1-2, with D possibly matching TRBD1 (5 bases). The V gene lost 1 base and the J gene lost 8 bases, with 8 bases spanning the gap. Germline assignment: CDR1 SGHTA and CDR2 FQGNSA. This CDR3 has 12 amino acids. This CDR3 is CASSLGGGGYTF. The CDR3 coding sequence is TGTGCCAGCAGCTTAGGGGGCGGAGGCTACACCTTC. The variable domain in full, completed from reference TRBV7-2 and TRBJ1-2, reads GAGVSQSPSNKVTEKGKDVELRCDPISGHTALYWYRQSLGQGLEFLIYFQGNSAPDKSGLPSDRFSAERTGGSVSTLTIQRTQQEDSAVYLCASSLGGGGYTFGSGTRLTVV.

J is TRBJ2-5 and V is TRBV7-9; D uncertain. CDR3 length: 11 residues. Germline V gene data show CDR1 as SEHNR and CDR2 as FQNEAQ (reference sequence). Trimming stripped 5 bases from V and 5 bases from J, with 6 bases between. CDR3 loop: CASSARETQYF. DNA for the CDR3: TGTGCCAGCAGCGCGCGGGAGACCCAGTACTTC.